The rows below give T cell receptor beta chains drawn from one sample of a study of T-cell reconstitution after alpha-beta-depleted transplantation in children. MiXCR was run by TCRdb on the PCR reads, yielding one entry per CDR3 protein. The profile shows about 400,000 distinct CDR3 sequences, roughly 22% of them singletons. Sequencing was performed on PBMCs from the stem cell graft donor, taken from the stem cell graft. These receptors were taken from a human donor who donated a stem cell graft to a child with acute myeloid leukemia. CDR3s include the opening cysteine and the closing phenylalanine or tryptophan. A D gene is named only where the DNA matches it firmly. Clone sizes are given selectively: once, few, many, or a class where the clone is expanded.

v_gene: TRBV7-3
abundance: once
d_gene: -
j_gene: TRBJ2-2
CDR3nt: TGTGCCAGCAGCTCACACCAGGGTAGCACCGGGGAGCTGTTTTTT
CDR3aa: CASSSHQGSTGELFF

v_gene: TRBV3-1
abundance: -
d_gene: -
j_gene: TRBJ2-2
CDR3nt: TGTGCCAGCAGCCAAGGGGCTGACGGGGAGCGGTTTTTT
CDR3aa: CASSQGADGERFF

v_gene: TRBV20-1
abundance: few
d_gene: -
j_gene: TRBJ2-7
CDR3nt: TGCAGTGCTGTACAGGTAGAGCAGTACTTC
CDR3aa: CSAVQVEQYF

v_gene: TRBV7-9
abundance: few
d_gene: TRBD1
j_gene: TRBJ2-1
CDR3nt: TGTGCCAGCAGCCGATCGGACAGGGGGCTTCATGAGCAGTTCTTC
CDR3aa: CASSRSDRGLHEQFF

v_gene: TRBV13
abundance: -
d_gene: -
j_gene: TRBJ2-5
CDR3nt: TGTGCCAGCAGCTTAAGGCAGGGGACGCCTCAAGAGACCCAGTACTTC
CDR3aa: CASSLRQGTPQETQYF

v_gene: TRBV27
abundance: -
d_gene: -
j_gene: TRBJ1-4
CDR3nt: TGTGCCAGCAGTTTTGGTAACGCGCCTAATGAAAAACTGTTTTTT
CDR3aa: CASSFGNAPNEKLFF

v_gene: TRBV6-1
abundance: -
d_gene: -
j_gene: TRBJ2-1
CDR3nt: TGTGCCAGCATATCGACCATCTACAATGAGCAGTTCTTC
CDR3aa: CASISTIYNEQFF

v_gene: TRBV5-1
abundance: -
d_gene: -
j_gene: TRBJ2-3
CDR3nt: TGCGCCAGCAGCTTGGGCACAATTCGGGATACGCAGTATTTT
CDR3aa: CASSLGTIRDTQYF

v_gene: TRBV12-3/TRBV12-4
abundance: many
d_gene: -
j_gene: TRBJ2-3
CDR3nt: TGTGCCAGCAGTATCTCCCAGGGCACAGATACGCAGTATTTT
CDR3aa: CASSISQGTDTQYF

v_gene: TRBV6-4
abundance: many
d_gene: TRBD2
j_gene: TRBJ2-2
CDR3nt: TGTGCCAGCAGTGAAGGCCTAGCGGATAACACCGGGGAGCTGTTTTTT
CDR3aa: CASSEGLADNTGELFF

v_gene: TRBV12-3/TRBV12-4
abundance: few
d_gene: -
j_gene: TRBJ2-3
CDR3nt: TGTGCCAGCAGCCAGTCGACTAGTTGGGCAGATACGCAGTATTTT
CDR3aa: CASSQSTSWADTQYF

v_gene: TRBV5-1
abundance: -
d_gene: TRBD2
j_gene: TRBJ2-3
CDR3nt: TGCGCCAGCAGCCTACCATCTAGCGGGAGATCAGATACGCAGTATTTT
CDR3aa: CASSLPSSGRSDTQYF

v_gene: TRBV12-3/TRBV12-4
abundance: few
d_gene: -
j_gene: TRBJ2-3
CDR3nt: TGTGCCAGCAACTCAAGGAGCACAGATACGCAGTATTTT
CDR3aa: CASNSRSTDTQYF

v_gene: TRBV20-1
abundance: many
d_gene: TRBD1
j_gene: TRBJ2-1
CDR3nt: TGCAGTGCTAGATCACAGGGGCGGCTAAGCTCCTACAATGAGCAGTTCTTC
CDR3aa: CSARSQGRLSSYNEQFF

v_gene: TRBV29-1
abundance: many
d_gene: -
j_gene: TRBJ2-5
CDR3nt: TGCAGCGTTGCCCAAGAGACCCAGTACTTC
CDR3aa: CSVAQETQYF

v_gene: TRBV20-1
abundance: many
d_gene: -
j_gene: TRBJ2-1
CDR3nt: TGCAGTGCTAGTCCCCCCAGAGTCTTTCACAATGAGCAGTTCTTC
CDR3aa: CSASPPRVFHNEQFF

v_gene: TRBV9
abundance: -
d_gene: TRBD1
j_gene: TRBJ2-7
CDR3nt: TGTGCCAGCAGCCCCAGGGGGACAGACTCCTACGAGCAGTACTTC
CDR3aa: CASSPRGTDSYEQYF

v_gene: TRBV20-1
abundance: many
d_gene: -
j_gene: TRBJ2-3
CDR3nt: TGCAGTGCTAGTCGGGTTAGCACAGATACGCAGTATTTT
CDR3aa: CSASRVSTDTQYF

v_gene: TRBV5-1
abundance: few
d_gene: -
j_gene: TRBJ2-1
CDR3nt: TGCGCCAGCAGCTTTGCACGCAGCTATGAGCAGTTCTTC
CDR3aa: CASSFARSYEQFF

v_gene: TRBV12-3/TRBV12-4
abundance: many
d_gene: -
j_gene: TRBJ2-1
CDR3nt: TGTGCCAGCAGTTTAGTCAGGGCCAATGAGCAGTTCTTC
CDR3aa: CASSLVRANEQFF

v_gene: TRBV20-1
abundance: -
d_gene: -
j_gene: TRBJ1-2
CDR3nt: TGCAGTGCTAGAGAGGGATCCTTCTATGGCTACACCTTC
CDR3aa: CSAREGSFYGYTF

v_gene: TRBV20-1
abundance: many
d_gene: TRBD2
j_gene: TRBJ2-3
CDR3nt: TGCAGTGCTAGAGACCCCGGGACTAGCGGGAGAACAGATACGCAGTATTTT
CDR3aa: CSARDPGTSGRTDTQYF

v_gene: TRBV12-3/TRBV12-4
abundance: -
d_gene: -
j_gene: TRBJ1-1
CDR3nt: TGTGCCAGCAGTGGGGACCGCACTGAAGCTTTCTTT
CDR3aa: CASSGDRTEAFF

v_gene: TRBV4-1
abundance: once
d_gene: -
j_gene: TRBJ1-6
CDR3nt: TGCGCCAGCAGCCAAGCGATTGCCATGGCTTCACCCCTCCACTTT
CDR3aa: CASSQAIAMASPLHF

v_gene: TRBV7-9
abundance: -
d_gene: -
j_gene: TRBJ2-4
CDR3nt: TGTGCCAGCAGCTCAACCGGGACTGGCAAAAACATTCAGTACTTC
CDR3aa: CASSSTGTGKNIQYF

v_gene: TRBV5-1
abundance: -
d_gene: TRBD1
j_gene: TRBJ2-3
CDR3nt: TGCGCCAGCAGCTTGGAAGGACAGGGGGTAGCAGATACGCAGTATTTT
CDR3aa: CASSLEGQGVADTQYF

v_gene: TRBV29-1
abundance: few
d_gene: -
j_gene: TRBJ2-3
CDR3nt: TGCAGCGTTTCAAGGGGGGGCACTAGCACAGATACGCAGTATTTT
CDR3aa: CSVSRGGTSTDTQYF

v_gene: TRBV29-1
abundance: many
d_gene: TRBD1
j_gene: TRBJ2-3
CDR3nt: TGCAGCGTGGGACAGGGGTTGACAGATACGCAGTATTTT
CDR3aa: CSVGQGLTDTQYF

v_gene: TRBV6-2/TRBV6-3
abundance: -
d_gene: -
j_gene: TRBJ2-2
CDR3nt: TGTGCCAGCAGTTACGCTGTATCGGCCGGGGAGCTGTTTTTT
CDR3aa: CASSYAVSAGELFF

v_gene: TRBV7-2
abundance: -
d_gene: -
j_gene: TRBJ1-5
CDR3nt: TGTGCCAGCAGCTTAGGGGGCCTGGCAAATCAGCCCCAGCATTTT
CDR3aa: CASSLGGLANQPQHF

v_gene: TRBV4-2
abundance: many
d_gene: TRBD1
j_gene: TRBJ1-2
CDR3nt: TGTGCCAGCAGCCCAGGGGGTGACCGCTACACCTTC
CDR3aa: CASSPGGDRYTF

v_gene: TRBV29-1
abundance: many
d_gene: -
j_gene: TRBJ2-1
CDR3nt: TGCAGCGTTGAAGGTACCGACGGTAGCGACCAGAGCTCCTACAATGAGCAGTTCTTC
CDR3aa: CSVEGTDGSDQSSYNEQFF

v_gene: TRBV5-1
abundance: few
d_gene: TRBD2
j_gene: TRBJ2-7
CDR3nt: TGCGCCAGCAGCTTGGGGCTACGACTAGCGGGAGAGGAGCAGTACTTC
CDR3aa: CASSLGLRLAGEEQYF

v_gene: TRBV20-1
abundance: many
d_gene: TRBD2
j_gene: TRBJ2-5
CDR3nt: TGCAGTGCTAGAATAGCGGGAGGGGAGACCCAGTACTTC
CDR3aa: CSARIAGGETQYF

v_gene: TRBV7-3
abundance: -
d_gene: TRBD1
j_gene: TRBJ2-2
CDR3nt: TGTGCCAGCAGCTTAACGGTAGCATTTGGGGACAGAGACACCGGGGAGCTGTTTTTT
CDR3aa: CASSLTVAFGDRDTGELFF

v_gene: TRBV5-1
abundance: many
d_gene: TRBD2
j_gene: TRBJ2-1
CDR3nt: TGCGCCAGCAGCCCCTTAGCGGGTCCCTACAATGAGCAGTTCTTC
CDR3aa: CASSPLAGPYNEQFF

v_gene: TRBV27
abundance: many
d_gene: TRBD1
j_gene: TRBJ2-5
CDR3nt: TGTGCCAGCAGTCCGTGGACAGGTCAAGAGACCCAGTACTTC
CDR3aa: CASSPWTGQETQYF

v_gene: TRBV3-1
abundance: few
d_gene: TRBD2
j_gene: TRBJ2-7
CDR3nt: TGTGCCAGCAGACCCGGGACTAGCGGGAGTTTCGAGCAGTACTTC
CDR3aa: CASRPGTSGSFEQYF

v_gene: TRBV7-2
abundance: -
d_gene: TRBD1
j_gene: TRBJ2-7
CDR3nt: TGTGCCAGCAGCAATTCCGGGACAGGGTCCTACGAGCAGTACTTC
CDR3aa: CASSNSGTGSYEQYF

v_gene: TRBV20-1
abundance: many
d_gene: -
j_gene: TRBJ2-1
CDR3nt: TGCAGTGCTAGAGTTAGCGGTAGAAACAATGAGCAGTTCTTC
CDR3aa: CSARVSGRNNEQFF

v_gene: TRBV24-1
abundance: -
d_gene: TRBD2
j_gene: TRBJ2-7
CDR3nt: TGTGCCACCAGTGATTTGCATCTTATACGCGGGAGGGGATACGAGCAGTACTTC
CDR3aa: CATSDLHLIRGRGYEQYF

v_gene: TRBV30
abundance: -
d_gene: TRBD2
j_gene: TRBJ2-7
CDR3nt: TGTGCCTGGAACCGACTAGCGGGAGCAAGAAGGGGGGAGCAGTACTTC
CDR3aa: CAWNRLAGARRGEQYF

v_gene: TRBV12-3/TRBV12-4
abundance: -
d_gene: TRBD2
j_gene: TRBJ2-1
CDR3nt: TGTGCCAGCAGTTTTGCTAGCGGGGCCTACAATGAGCAGTTCTTC
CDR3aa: CASSFASGAYNEQFF

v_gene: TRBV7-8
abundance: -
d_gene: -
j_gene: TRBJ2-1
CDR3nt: TGTGCCAGCAGCCTCCTCGAGCGGGAGCAGTTCTTC
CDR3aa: CASSLLEREQFF

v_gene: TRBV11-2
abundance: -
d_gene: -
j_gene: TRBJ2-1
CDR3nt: TGTGCCAGCAGTATTTCACCGGGAAACCTCGGTGAGCAGTTCTTC
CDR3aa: CASSISPGNLGEQFF

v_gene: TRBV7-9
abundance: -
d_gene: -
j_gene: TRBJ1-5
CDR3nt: TGTGCCAGCAGCCCGGACGAGACCTGGGAGCCCCAGCATTTT
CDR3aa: CASSPDETWEPQHF

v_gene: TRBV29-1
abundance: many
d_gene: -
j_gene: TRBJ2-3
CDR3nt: TGCAGCGTTGTCTTAGCAACAGATACGCAGTATTTT
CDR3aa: CSVVLATDTQYF